This T cell receptor (beta chain) appears in the sequencing data of a study of cytomegalovirus exposure and HLA in healthy donors. Study-level results: According to an earlier analysis, most TCR beta V segments yielded productive rearrangements about 87% or about 30% of the time.

A word on this clone: The target antigen is unknown.

Germline CDR1 is MRHNA and CDR2 is SNTAGT. The V and J ends lost 3 bases and 7 bases, in that order; junction bases with no gene match: 6. The length of the CDR3 is 15 residues. The PCR had 60 Vbeta and 13 Jbeta primers. Some clones are missing from TCRdb's copy, which holds only in-frame ones; the method was immunoSEQ multiplex PCR. In the table there are roughly 100,000 clones, around 76% of which are singletons. The chain has TRBV6-4 and TRBJ1-1; 12 bases map to TRBD1. The receptor's source is a man aged 35 to 55 in good health and CMV-seropositive. The sample was PBMCs. CDR3 DNA sequence: TGTGCCAGCAGTGAGTCCGGGACAGGGGGCGATGAAGCTTTCTTT. It is translated as CASSESGTGGDEAFF.